This TCR beta chain was identified in a study of cytomegalovirus exposure and HLA in healthy donors (dated by TCRdb to 2017 to 2019). In the study overall: An earlier analysis of roughly 500 of the donors reported roughly 300 Gb of sequence data and 117 million unique TCR beta sequences obtained from approximately 180 million T cells. An early release that covered 500 to 800 HLA-typed donors contained approximately 290 gigabases of sequencing data and tens of millions of unique TCR sequences. The genetic ancestry cluster associated with self-reported Caucasian donors included roughly 84% of the roughly 380 genotyped donors. The aim of the study was to test whether cataloging public T cell receptors could identify signatures of past pathogen exposure. The study used immunosequencing to profile the T cell repertoires of hundreds of subjects and linked those repertoires to cytomegalovirus serostatus. Along with the approximately 620-subject first cohort, a separate validation cohort of over a hundred different subjects was used. High-throughput TCR immunosequencing, statistical association of individual TCRs with disease status, and machine learning were combined to predict cytomegalovirus infection status. In a later analysis, previously published TCR beta repertoires from 550 to 700 donors were re-analyzed and high-resolution HLA genotyping was added so that TCR occurrence patterns could be studied. Rather than drawing on any new phenotypic data, the later analysis identified candidate immune exposures from TCR beta sequences and the way those sequences occurred across donors. An earlier analysis of approximately 630 of the donors applied high-throughput TCR beta sequencing to assess whether each TCR beta V gene segment acted as functional or pseudogenic. Alongside the repertoire data, information on donor age, sex, ethnicity and CMV serostatus was compiled. Genome-wide SNP genotypes for about 65% of the roughly 700 donors were used in a later genetic analysis, which treated that subset as a discovery cohort. All discovery cohort repertoires had been generated on a single sequencing platform. HLA typing covered class I and class II loci at four-digit resolution. The number of typed donors differed by locus: roughly 629-630 for A, B, C, DRB1 and DQB1; some 500 for DQA1; roughly 600 for DPA1; and about 450 for DPB1. Roughly 5 DR-DQ haplotypes were handled as single units for association and clustering because linkage in the cohort was strong. On average, about 240,000 unique TCR beta nucleotide sequences were sequenced per donor among 398 genotyped donors of the cohort, with 15% to 20% of those sequences being non-productive. What the authors observed across the whole study: The 87-base-pair reads could not distinguish some IMGT-functional V segments, including TRBV6-2 and TRBV6-3, so those segments were excluded. In vitro tests confirmed that a few of the cytomegalovirus-associated TCR beta chains recognize cytomegalovirus antigens. Because some donors lacked HLA typing at each locus, the association tests relied only on the typed subset. In a later analysis, some 18,000 TCR beta sequences were associated with specific HLA alleles at a false discovery rate of 0.05. Linkage disequilibrium might explain the correlated functional status among segregating V segments, but an unknown experimental factor could not be excluded. A further reported finding was that TCR beta sequences accurately predicted the HLA-A and HLA-B alleles for most subjects in the first cohort. About 15 rarely observed V segments, including chromosome 9 orphons, were excluded from the earlier analysis of some 590 of the donors because counts were too low. Several of the top co-occurrence clusters appeared to be linked to parvovirus B19, influenza, CMV and Epstein-Barr virus, according to a later analysis. The classifier was reported to diagnose cytomegalovirus status with high specificity and sensitivity in both the original and validation cohorts. In a later analysis, TCR association rates were found to vary across HLA loci, with the most associated TCRs seen for DRB1 alleles and the fewest for HLA-C alleles. Roughly uniform sequencing depth across donors was assumed in presence/absence analyses, although this assumption may not hold. The only immune exposure information available for the cohort was CMV serostatus. A group of highly shared sequence variants was considered likely to be a technical artifact of the sequencing pipeline. In this cohort, only TCR beta chains were sequenced, and detectable features were limited by the absence of alpha or paired-chain data. The authors suggested that the approach could potentially be extended to other disease states and immunological phenotypes. The study gave a list of over 150 TCR beta chains associated with cytomegalovirus. When HLA alleles, especially DR and DQ, strongly co-occurred, TCR associations were difficult to assign to individual alleles. In a later genetic analysis, a missense DCLRE1C variant was associated with V-gene and J-gene trimming of TCR beta chains, and the association was replicated in an independent cohort. According to a later analysis, most CMV-associated TCR beta chains appeared to be HLA-restricted, and the HLA associations seemed to be driven largely by CMV exposure. In a later genetic analysis, fewer N-insertions in productive TCRs were reported among donors in an Asian-associated ancestry cluster than the roughly 700-donor mean. Across donors, most TCR sequences were observed very rarely, whereas some public TCRs were present in many individuals. Broadly in line with IMGT annotations, most TCR beta V segments showed up in productive rearrangements about 87% or about 30% of the time in an earlier analysis of approximately 600 of the donors. A later analysis found that HLA-associated TCR beta chains were more clonally expanded and had lower generation probabilities than equally common non-associated chains.

The library was produced with the immunoSEQ multiplex PCR assay. For the multiplex PCR, a mixture combining 60 forward primers for TCR Vbeta segments and 13 reverse primers for TCR Jbeta segments was used. The CDR3 region of rearranged TCR beta genes was amplified from genomic DNA with a multiplex PCR assay. The Illumina HiSeq System was used to sequence the amplified TCR beta libraries as 87-base-pair reads. The authors processed their data as follows. A later analysis counted approximately 76 million unique TCR beta chains across the roughly 700 repertoires, and roughly 11 million of these chains were shared by at least two donors. Raw reads were error-corrected and collapsed into unique sequences with a nearest-neighbor algorithm that merged closely related sequences to remove PCR and sequencing errors. V, D and J gene segments were assigned by aligning CDR3 sequences to IMGT reference sequences. For a sequence to be retained, a match of at least six nucleotides was required to both a V gene segment and a J gene segment. A rearrangement was called productive if the CDR3 had no stop codons and remained in frame with V and J, and every other rearrangement was called non-productive. CDR3 was defined according to IMGT convention as the region running from the second conserved V-encoded cysteine to the conserved J-encoded phenylalanine. In an earlier analysis of some 550 of the donors, sequences lacking an unambiguous match to a single V gene segment were excluded. An earlier analysis of 500 to 700 of the donors classified V segments as functional when productive rearrangements were above 56.7% and as segregating when the standard deviation between donors was above 5%. To diagnose cytomegalovirus status from the catalog of TCR beta chain sequences, a statistical classification framework was built. V and J gene assignment, in a later analysis, came from comparing TCR nucleotide sequences with IMGT/GENE-DB human TR gene sequences. A later analysis assigned CDR3 sequences and most-parsimonious VDJ recombination scenarios with the TCRdist pipeline. A later analysis defined each TCR beta chain by its CDR3 amino acid sequence plus V-gene family, and excluded reads lacking a unique V-gene family. A later analysis removed 592 highly shared, low-generation-probability nucleotide sequences to deal with suspected cross-contamination and a sequencing artifact. For each public chain, a later analysis derived a clonal expansion index from normalized ranks of inferred template counts within each repertoire. In a later analysis, generation probabilities were computed using a VDJ recombination model fitted to out-of-frame rearrangements, and the results were checked against IGoR. A later analysis scored TCR-TCR, TCR-HLA and TCR-CMV co-occurrence with hypergeometric tests, applying a repertoire-size bias correction to TCR pairs. False discovery rates were estimated in a later analysis by permuting HLA or CMV assignments 20 times. In a later analysis, co-occurring TCRs were grouped using DBSCAN, and TCRdist sequence similarity was added for clustering within HLA-allele-positive subsets. Repertoires with fewer than 30,000 or more than 120,000 public chains, plus five repertoires with anomalous nucleotide sharing, were excluded from co-occurrence clustering. Entries here come from immuneACCESS through TCRdb and include only in-frame sequences with V and J called. Some clones fail to appear in such tables; in the studies checked, an unresolved V gene covers under half of the shortfall, and the cause of the remainder is unknown. V, J and clone size reflect that table, while D and trimming were determined from the DNA. The sample table shows about 120,000 clones, and over 70% are seen once. Clones ranked in the top ten supply roughly 10% of the sample.

The cohort was made up of 650 to 700 healthy bone marrow donors. All cohort members were sampled while nominally healthy, although unrecorded immune exposures were likely present. The donor was CMV seropositive and belonged to the group of 250 to 350 seropositive cohort members. A peripheral blood sample was provided by each donor, and peripheral blood mononuclear cells were used for TCR beta sequencing. Genomic DNA extraction from the blood cell samples was performed with the Qiagen DNeasy Blood Extraction Kit. This clone has a single count. Which antigen it targets is not known. Per-base qualities were not stored, and no clone one base away is much larger. The cysteine opens and the phenylalanine closes a CDR3 of 11 amino acids. Of all the DNA, just the CDR3 is kept, 33 bases in frame from base 1. The germline V gene yields MNHNS for CDR1 and SASEGT for CDR2. Between the V and J ends, shortened by 4 bases and 2 bases respectively, the junction contains 3 bases.

This TCR came from a woman aged 45-59 years in good health and CMV-seropositive. Sequencing was done on a sample of PBMCs. The chain is encoded by TRBV6-1 joined to TRBJ2-7; no D segment can be confidently identified. The DNA sequence is as follows: TGTGCCAGCAGTGTAACCTACGAGCAGTACTTC. Protein translation: CASSVTYEQYF.